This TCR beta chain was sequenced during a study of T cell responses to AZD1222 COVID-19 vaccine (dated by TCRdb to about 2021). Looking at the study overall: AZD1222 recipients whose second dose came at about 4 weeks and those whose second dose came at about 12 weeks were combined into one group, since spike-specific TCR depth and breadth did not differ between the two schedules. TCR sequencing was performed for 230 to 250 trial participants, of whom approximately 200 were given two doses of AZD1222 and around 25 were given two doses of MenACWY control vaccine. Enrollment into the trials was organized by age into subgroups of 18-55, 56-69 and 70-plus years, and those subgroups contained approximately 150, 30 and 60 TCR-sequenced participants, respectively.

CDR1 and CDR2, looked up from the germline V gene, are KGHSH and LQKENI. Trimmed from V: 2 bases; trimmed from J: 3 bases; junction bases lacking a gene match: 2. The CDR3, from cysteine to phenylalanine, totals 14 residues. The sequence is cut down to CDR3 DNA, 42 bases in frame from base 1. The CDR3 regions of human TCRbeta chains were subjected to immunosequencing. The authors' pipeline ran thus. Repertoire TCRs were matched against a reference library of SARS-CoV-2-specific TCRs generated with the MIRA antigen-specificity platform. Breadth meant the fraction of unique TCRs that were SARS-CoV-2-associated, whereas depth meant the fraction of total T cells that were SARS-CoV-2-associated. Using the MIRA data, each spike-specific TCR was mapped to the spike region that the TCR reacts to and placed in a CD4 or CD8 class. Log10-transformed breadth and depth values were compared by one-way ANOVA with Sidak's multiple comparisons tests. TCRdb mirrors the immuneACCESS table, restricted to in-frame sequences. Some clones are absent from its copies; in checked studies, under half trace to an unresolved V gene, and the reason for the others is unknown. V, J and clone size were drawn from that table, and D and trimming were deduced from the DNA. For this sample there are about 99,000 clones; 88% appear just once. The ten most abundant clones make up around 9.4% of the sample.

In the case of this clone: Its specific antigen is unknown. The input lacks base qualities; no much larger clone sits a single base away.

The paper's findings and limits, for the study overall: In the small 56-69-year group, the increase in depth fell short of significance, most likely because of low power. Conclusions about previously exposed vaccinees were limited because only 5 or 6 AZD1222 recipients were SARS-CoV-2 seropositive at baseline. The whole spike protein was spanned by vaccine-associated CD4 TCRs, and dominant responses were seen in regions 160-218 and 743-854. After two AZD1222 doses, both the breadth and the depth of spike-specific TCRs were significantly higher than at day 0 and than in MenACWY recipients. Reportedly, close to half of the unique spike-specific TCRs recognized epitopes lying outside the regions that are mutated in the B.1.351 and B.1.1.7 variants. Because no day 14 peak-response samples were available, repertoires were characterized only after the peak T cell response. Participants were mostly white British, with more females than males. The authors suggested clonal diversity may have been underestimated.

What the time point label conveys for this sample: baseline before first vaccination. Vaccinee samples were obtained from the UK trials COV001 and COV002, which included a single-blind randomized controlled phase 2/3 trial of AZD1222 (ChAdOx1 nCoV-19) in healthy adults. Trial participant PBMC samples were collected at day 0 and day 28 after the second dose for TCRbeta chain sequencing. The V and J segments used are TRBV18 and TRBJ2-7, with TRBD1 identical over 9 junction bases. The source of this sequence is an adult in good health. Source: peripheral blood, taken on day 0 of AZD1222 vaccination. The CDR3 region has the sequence CASSPGTGNYEQYF. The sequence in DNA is TGTGCCAGCTCACCAGGGACAGGGAACTACGAGCAGTACTTC. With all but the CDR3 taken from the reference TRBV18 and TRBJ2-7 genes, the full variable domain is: NAGVMQNPRHLVRRRGQEARLRCSPMKGHSHVYWYRQLPEEGLKFMVYLQKENIIDESGMPKERFSAEFPKEGPSILRIQQVVRGDSAAYFCASSPGTGNYEQYFGPGTRLTVT.